This T cell receptor (beta chain) emerged from a study of response to subunit inactivated influenza vaccine. As for this clonotype: The target antigen is unknown.

CDR1 and CDR2 from the germline V gene are MNHEY and SVGAGI. The V end was cut by 0 bases, the J end by 5 bases, with 10 bases between. The CDR3 is 14 amino acids. Broader study findings: Every seasonal influenza vaccination brings in few new T cells, the authors suggested.

TCRdb called the RT-PCR reads again in MiXCR, with one record for every CDR3 protein. Of 610,000 or so distinct CDR3 sequences listed, 12% to 15% are singletons. This clonotype was obtained from a man between 50 and 59 years old who received an inactivated influenza vaccine. This material consisted of PBMCs from blood, taken about 13 days after vaccination. The chain is built from TRBV6-5 and TRBJ2-5; possibly TRBD1 for D (6 bases). CDR3 sequence: CASSYSAGAETQYF. The CDR3 DNA reads as TGTGCCAGCAGTTACTCAGCAGGGGCCGAGACCCAGTACTTC.